This is a list of T cell receptor beta chains from one sample in a study of vaccination effects on CD4 cells after COVID-19. Generated by immunoSEQ multiplex PCR, the TCRdb table keeps only in-frame clones and is missing some. This sample has approximately 68,000 clones, with around 78% found just once. No cognate antigen is known for these TCRs. This specimen was CD4+ T cells from PBMCs cultured with SARS-CoV-2 spike peptides, taken before COVID-19 vaccination. All receptors come from a human donor who received a COVID-19 vaccine. CDR3s include the opening cysteine and the closing phenylalanine or tryptophan. A D gene is named only where the DNA matches it firmly. For some rows the clone size is stated as once, few or many, or as a class when expanded; others skip it.

D	V	size	J	CDR3	DNA
TRBD2	TRBV5-1	.	TRBJ2-5	CASSGGGAETQYF	TGCGCCAGCAGCGGGGGGGGAGCAGAGACCCAGTACTTC
.	TRBV6-2/TRBV6-3	.	TRBJ1-1	CASSHRAGEAFF	TGTGCCAGCAGTCATCGAGCAGGAGAAGCTTTCTTT
TRBD2	TRBV2	.	TRBJ2-5	CASSGDKSGGRETQYF	TGTGCCAGCAGTGGGGACAAGAGCGGGGGTAGGGAGACCCAGTACTTC
TRBD1	TRBV7-2	.	TRBJ1-6	CASRTDRGSPLHF	TGTGCCAGCAGGACAGACAGGGGTTCACCCCTCCACTTT
.	TRBV30	once	TRBJ2-3	CAWSVPLRDTQYF	TGTGCCTGGAGTGTACCCTTACGAGATACGCAGTATTTT
TRBD1	TRBV5-1	.	TRBJ2-3	CASSPRTGAASDTQYF	TGCGCCAGCAGCCCCAGGACAGGCGCCGCTTCGGATACGCAGTATTTT
TRBD1	TRBV5-5	.	TRBJ1-3	CASSHSTGANSGNTIYF	TGTGCCAGCAGTCATTCGACAGGGGCTAACTCTGGAAACACCATATATTTT
TRBD1	TRBV2	.	TRBJ1-1	CASRRTGGRNTEAFF	TGTGCCAGCAGGCGGACAGGGGGCAGGAACACTGAAGCTTTCTTT
.	TRBV7-2	few	TRBJ1-1	CASSLSVNTEAFF	TGTGCCAGCAGCTTGTCAGTCAACACTGAAGCTTTCTTT
.	TRBV7-2	.	TRBJ1-5	CANSLTNQPQHF	TGTGCCAACAGCCTCACGAATCAGCCCCAGCATTTT
TRBD1	TRBV9	.	TRBJ2-1	CASSVLGTVNEQFF	TGTGCCAGCAGCGTTCTCGGGACAGTCAATGAGCAGTTCTTC
TRBD2	TRBV25-1	.	TRBJ2-1	CASSTTSGAYNEQFF	TGTGCCAGCAGCACTACTAGCGGAGCCTACAATGAGCAGTTCTTC
.	TRBV5-6	.	TRBJ1-2	CASSPGEAYGYTF	TGTGCCAGCAGCCCAGGGGAGGCCTATGGCTACACCTTC
TRBD1	TRBV6-2/TRBV6-3	.	TRBJ1-5	CASSYGTGGYSNQPQHF	TGTGCCAGCAGTTACGGGACAGGGGGCTATAGCAATCAGCCCCAGCATTTT
TRBD1	TRBV27	.	TRBJ1-2	CASSARGTGGYGYTF	TGTGCCAGCAGTGCCCGCGGGACAGGGGGATATGGCTACACCTTC
TRBD2	TRBV5-1	.	TRBJ2-5	CASSPTLAGALGETQYF	TGCGCCAGCAGCCCGACCCTAGCGGGGGCCTTAGGGGAGACCCAGTACTTC
.	TRBV28	.	TRBJ1-5	CASSFLQGGQPQHF	TGTGCCAGCAGTTTTCTTCAGGGAGGACAGCCCCAGCATTTT
.	TRBV5-4	.	TRBJ1-2	CASSPIDFNYGYTF	TGTGCCAGCAGCCCAATAGATTTCAACTATGGCTACACCTTC
.	TRBV2	once	TRBJ1-1	CASSEYSEAFF	TGTGCCAGCAGTGAGTACAGTGAAGCTTTCTTT
TRBD2	TRBV4-3	.	TRBJ2-3	CASSQDLIAGGADTQYF	TGCGCCAGCAGCCAAGATCTCATAGCGGGGGGCGCAGATACGCAGTATTTT
.	TRBV20-1	few	TRBJ1-6	CSASLQDNSPLHF	TGCAGTGCTAGTTTACAGGATAATTCACCCCTCCACTTT
TRBD1	TRBV19	.	TRBJ2-1	CASSTTDRGVYNEQFF	TGTGCCAGTAGTACAACCGACAGGGGGGTCTACAATGAGCAGTTCTTC
TRBD1	TRBV28	.	TRBJ2-4	CASTPTGGLAKNIQYF	TGTGCCAGCACCCCGACAGGGGGTCTAGCCAAAAACATTCAGTACTTC
.	TRBV19	.	TRBJ2-6	CASSKTRSPGANVLTF	TGTGCCAGTAGTAAGACAAGATCGCCTGGGGCCAACGTCCTGACTTTC
.	TRBV9	.	TRBJ1-1	CASSVDLNTEAFF	TGTGCCAGCAGCGTAGACCTGAACACTGAAGCTTTCTTT
TRBD1	TRBV5-1	.	TRBJ2-2	CASSLDGQGSPGELFF	TGCGCCAGCAGCTTGGACGGACAGGGCAGCCCCGGGGAGCTGTTTTTT
TRBD2	TRBV19	.	TRBJ2-2	CASSVTSGGTGELFF	TGTGCCAGTAGTGTGACTAGCGGGGGGACCGGGGAGCTGTTTTTT
.	TRBV5-4	.	TRBJ2-2	CASSGRDKNTGELFF	TGTGCCAGCAGCGGACGGGACAAGAACACCGGGGAGCTGTTTTTT
.	TRBV14	.	TRBJ2-5	CASSQPGSGQETQYF	TGTGCCAGCAGCCAACCAGGGTCTGGCCAAGAGACCCAGTACTTC
.	TRBV6-5	.	TRBJ1-2	CASSRISSVGYTF	TGTGCCAGCTCGAGGATCTCTTCGGTTGGCTACACCTTC
TRBD1	TRBV7-3	.	TRBJ2-6	CASSSGPGQIISGANVLTF	TGTGCCAGCAGCTCAGGACCGGGACAGATTATTTCTGGGGCCAACGTCCTGACTTTC
.	TRBV19	.	TRBJ2-4	CASSPRVQLAKNIQYF	TGTGCCAGTAGTCCCCGGGTCCAGCTAGCCAAAAACATTCAGTACTTC
.	TRBV7-9	.	TRBJ1-4	CASSHNGRTTNEKLFF	TGTGCCAGCAGTCACAATGGGCGAACAACTAATGAAAAACTGTTTTTT
TRBD1	TRBV6-1	.	TRBJ1-6	CASSEVDRGHSPLHF	TGTGCCAGCAGTGAAGTGGACAGGGGGCATTCACCCCTCCACTTT